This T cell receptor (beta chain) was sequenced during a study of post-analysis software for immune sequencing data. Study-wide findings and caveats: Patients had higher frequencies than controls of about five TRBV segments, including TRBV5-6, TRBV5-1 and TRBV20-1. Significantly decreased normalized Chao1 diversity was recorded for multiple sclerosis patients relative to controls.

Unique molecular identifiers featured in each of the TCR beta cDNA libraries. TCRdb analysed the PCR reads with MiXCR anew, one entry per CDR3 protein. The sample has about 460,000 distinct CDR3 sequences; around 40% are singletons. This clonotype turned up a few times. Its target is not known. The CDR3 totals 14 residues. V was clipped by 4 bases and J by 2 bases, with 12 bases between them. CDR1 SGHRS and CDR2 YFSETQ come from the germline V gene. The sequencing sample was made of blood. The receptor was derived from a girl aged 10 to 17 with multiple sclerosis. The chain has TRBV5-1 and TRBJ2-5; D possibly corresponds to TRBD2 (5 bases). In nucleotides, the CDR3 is TGCGCCAGCAGCCCACAGCGGAATCAAGAGACCCAGTACTTC. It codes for CASSPQRNQETQYF.